There are a few counts of the clone carrying this T cell receptor beta chain. Its specificity is unknown. There are 15 residues in the CDR3. Germline V gives CDR1 KGHSH, CDR2 LQKENI. The trim removed 0 bases at V and 2 bases at J, leaving 3 bases unmatched. The PCR made use of 60 Vbeta and 13 Jbeta primers. Produced via immunoSEQ multiplex PCR; TCRdb's table is partial and in-frame only. The table lists around 110,000 clones, about 10% of them singletons. The sample belongs to a study of cytomegalovirus exposure and HLA in healthy donors. Study outcomes and limitations: Association of 17,000 or so TCR beta sequences with HLA alleles was found at 0.05 false discovery rate in a later analysis.

The clonotype was recovered from a man younger than 40 in good health and CMV-seronegative. Sequenced sample: PBMCs. This chain joins TRBV18 and TRBJ2-7, with 8 positions matching TRBD1. The CDR3 sequence is CASSPPAGGPYEQYF. CDR3 DNA sequence: TGTGCCAGCTCACCACCGGCAGGGGGCCCCTACGAGCAGTACTTC.